This T cell receptor (beta chain) was recovered during a study of response to subunit inactivated influenza vaccine. The study's findings and limits: That few new T cells are recruited by each seasonal influenza vaccination was the authors' suggestion.

TCRdb reanalysed the RT-PCR reads using MiXCR and keeps one entry per CDR3 protein. The repertoire has about 520,000 distinct CDR3 sequences, approximately 24% of them found once; the top ten carry over 1.5%. As concerns this clonotype: Its specificity is not known.

This TCR was recovered from a man aged 50 to 60 who received an inactivated influenza vaccine. Source: CD4+ T cells sorted from PBMCs, taken roughly 5 days after vaccination.

DNA for the CDR3: TGCAGTGCTACACGACAGACAACTAATGAAAAACTGTTTTTT. Translating gives CSATRQTTNEKLFF. The chain joins TRBV20-1 to TRBJ1-4, with a weak D call TRBD1 (5 bases). The V end lost 4 bases, the J end lost 0 bases, and 9 bases lay between the germline ends. This CDR3 is built from 14 residues. Germline CDR1 and CDR2: DFQATT and SNEGSKA (reference sequence).